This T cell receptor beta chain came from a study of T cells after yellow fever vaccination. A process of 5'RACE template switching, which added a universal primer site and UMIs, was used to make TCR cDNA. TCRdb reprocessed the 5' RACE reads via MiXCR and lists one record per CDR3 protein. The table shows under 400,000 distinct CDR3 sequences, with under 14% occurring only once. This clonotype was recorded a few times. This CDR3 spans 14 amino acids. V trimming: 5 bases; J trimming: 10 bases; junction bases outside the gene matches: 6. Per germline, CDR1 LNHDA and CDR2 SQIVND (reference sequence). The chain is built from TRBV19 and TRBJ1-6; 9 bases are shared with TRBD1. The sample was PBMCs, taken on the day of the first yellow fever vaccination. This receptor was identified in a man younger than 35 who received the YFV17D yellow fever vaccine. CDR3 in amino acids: CASSAGTGRSPLHF. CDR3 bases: TGTGCCAGTAGTGCCGGGACAGGGCGCTCACCCCTCCACTTT.